These 25 T cell receptor beta chains share one sample of origin, sequenced in a study of T cell repertoires in cytomegalovirus infection. For these receptors, no antigen is known. TCRdb analysed the reads with MiXCR anew, one entry per CDR3 protein. The table has 200,000 or so distinct CDR3 sequences, 35% to 45% seen once; the top ten hold approximately 59%. Sample: CD8+ T cells from cultured PBMCs, taken from culture after CMV antigen stimulation. Every receptor here comes from a human donor in good health (CMV status not recorded). Some clones in this sample may be carry-over from other donors' samples.

This clonotype was observed many times. The CDR3, as DNA: TGTGCCAGCAGCTTAATTTGGGGACAGGGGGCCTACGAGCAGTACTTC. This translates into CASSLIWGQGAYEQYF. The chain combines TRBV7-8 with TRBJ2-7; TRBD1 matches at 11 bases. The CDR3 sequence is 16 residues long. CDR1 SGHVS and CDR2 FQNEAQ come from the germline V gene. With 2 bases clipped from V and 2 bases from J, the junction kept 5 bases outside the gene matches.

V and J are TRBV4-1 and TRBJ2-3; D may match TRBD1 or TRBD2 (6 bases each). The CDR3 sequence is 15 residues long. Per the germline V gene, CDR1 is MGHRA and CDR2 is YSYEKL. V gave up 0 bases and J gave up 2 bases, with 9 bases separating them. The CDR3 here is CASSQEGGHTDTQYF. DNA of the CDR3: TGCGCCAGCAGCCAAGAGGGGGGACACACAGATACGCAGTATTTT.

The chain carries TRBV19 and TRBJ2-3; D unclear. The CDR3 length is 13 residues. Trimming shortened V by 7 bases and J by 0 bases, and 8 bases separated the two germline ends. From germline, CDR1 is LNHDA and CDR2 SQIVND (reference sequence). The CDR3 DNA sequence: TGTGCCAGTACCCCCGGGAGCACAGATACGCAGTATTTT. This encodes CASTPGSTDTQYF.

The V and J genes are TRBV20-1 and TRBJ2-7; TRBD2 matches at 12 bases. V shed 6 bases and J 0 bases; nucleotides not matched to a gene: 3. The CDR3 runs to 14 residues. Germline V gives CDR1 DFQATT, CDR2 SNEGSKA (reference sequence). CDR3 DNA: TGCAGTGCGGAGACTAGCGGGAGCTCCTACGAGCAGTACTTC. Amino acids: CSAETSGSSYEQYF.

V gene TRBV28 combines with J gene TRBJ2-5, with no clear D. CDR3 length: 12 residues. CDR1 MDHEN and CDR2 SYDVKM come from the germline V gene. The germline V and J ends were trimmed by 5 bases and 5 bases, with 9 bases remaining between them. The DNA of the CDR3 is TGTGCCAGCAGTCCTTCCTACGAGACCCAGTACTTC. Translating gives CASSPSYETQYF.

The V and J genes are TRBV28 and TRBJ1-2, with 10 nucleotides matching TRBD1. The CDR3 sequence is 16 residues long. The trim removed 4 bases at V and 3 bases at J, leaving 8 bases unmatched. CDR1 is MDHEN, CDR2 SYDVKM, per germline. CDR3 coding DNA: TGTGCCAGCAGTTACCGTGACAGGGGGCAGGACTATGGCTACACCTTC. It translates to CASSYRDRGQDYGYTF.

This clonotype has a count of ten or more. The chain combines TRBV7-9 with TRBJ1-1; a possible D gene is TRBD1 (5 bases). This CDR3 comprises 16 residues. Trimming took off 1 base at V and 8 bases at J, with 20 bases between the two ends. The germline V gene encodes CDR1 SEHNR and CDR2 FQNEAQ (reference sequence). CDR3 coding DNA: TGTGCCAGCAGCTTAGACCCCCAGGGACTCGGTGTCGAAGCTTTCTTT. This translates into CASSLDPQGLGVEAFF. Looking up the rest from reference TRBV7-9 and TRBJ1-1 gives the full variable domain: DTGVSQNPRHKITKRGQNVTFRCDPISEHNRLYWYRQTLGQGPEFLTYFQNEAQLEKSRLLSDRFSAERPKGSFSTLEIQRTEQGDSAMYLCASSLDPQGLGVEAFFGQGTRLTVV.

The chain recombines TRBV7-6 with TRBJ1-4, with D perhaps matching TRBD1 (5 bases). The germline gives CDR1 SGHVS, CDR2 FNYEAQ. Trimming shortened V by 1 base and J by 7 bases, and 16 bases separated the two germline ends. The CDR3 sequence is 16 residues long. Here the CDR3 reads CASSLELPGFGEKLFF. As DNA, the CDR3 is TGTGCCAGCAGCTTAGAGCTCCCAGGGTTTGGTGAAAAACTGTTTTTT.

There are a few counts of this clonotype. The chain joins TRBV11-2 to TRBJ1-1; 7 positions match TRBD1. Germline V gene sequence: CDR1 SGHAT, CDR2 FQNNGV. After removal of 5 bases from V and 6 bases from J, the junction contained 15 bases not matched to a gene. This CDR3 region has 16 residues. CDR3: CASSPSINTGVAEAFF. The CDR3 DNA reads TGTGCCAGCAGCCCTTCGATTAATACAGGGGTGGCTGAAGCTTTCTTT.

The rearrangement joins TRBV27 to TRBJ1-2; a weak D match, TRBD1 (6 bases). CDR1 MNHEY and CDR2 SMNVEV come from the germline V gene (reference sequence). The germline V and J ends were trimmed by 5 bases and 8 bases, with 15 bases remaining between them. CDR3 length: 13 residues. CDR3 nucleotide sequence: TGTGCCAGCAGTCCCAGGGGTTTTGGAGGCTACACCTTC. Translating gives CASSPRGFGGYTF.

V usage is TRBV2 and J usage is TRBJ2-2; D call uncertain. This CDR3 is 13 amino acids long. Trimming shortened V by 3 bases and J by 3 bases, and 5 bases separated the two germline ends. Germline CDR1 SNHLY, CDR2 FYNNEI. The CDR3 protein is CASSDQYTGELFF. CDR3 sequence (DNA): TGTGCCAGCAGTGATCAATACACCGGGGAGCTGTTTTTT.

This clonotype was observed at least ten times. This rearrangement joins TRBV7-9 to TRBJ1-1, with TRBD1 identical over 7 bases. Germline V gene sequence: CDR1 SEHNR, CDR2 FQNEAQ (reference sequence). Unmatched junction bases numbered 5, after V lost 3 bases and J lost 4 bases. The CDR3 loop spans 14 amino acids. CDR3 loop: CASSLEGAGTEAFF. DNA of the CDR3: TGTGCCAGCAGCTTGGAGGGGGCGGGCACTGAAGCTTTCTTT.

V usage is TRBV6-2 or TRBV6-3 and J usage is TRBJ2-1; 11 nucleotides align to TRBD2. The CDR3 extends over 15 amino acids. Germline CDR1 MNHEY, CDR2 SVGEGT. V dropped 5 bases and J dropped 4; count of bases not matched to a gene: 4. Here the CDR3 DNA reads TGTGCCAGCAGTCCGGGACTAGCGGAGTACAATGAGCAGTTCTTC. Its protein is CASSPGLAEYNEQFF.

The chain employs TRBV25-1 and TRBJ1-4; D unclear. The CDR3 is 15 residues long. V was trimmed by 2 bases and J by 0 bases, leaving 7 bases between them. The germline CDR1 and CDR2 sequences are MGHDK and SYGVNS. The CDR3 is CASSEPRATNEKLFF. Here the CDR3 DNA reads TGTGCCAGCAGTGAACCCCGTGCAACTAATGAAAAACTGTTTTTT.

V usage is TRBV9 and J usage is TRBJ1-1, with 9 positions matching TRBD1. The CDR3 consists of 14 residues. The trim removed 1 base at V and 7 bases at J, leaving 5 bases unmatched. CDR1 is SGDLS, CDR2 YYNGEE, per germline. CDR3 coding DNA: TGTGCCAGCAGCGTACGACAGGGGGGAAGTGAAGCTTTCTTT. Amino acids: CASSVRQGGSEAFF.

V gene TRBV9 combines with J gene TRBJ2-1; 8 bases are shared with TRBD1. This CDR3 has 15 residues. Trimming at V came to 0 bases and at J to 6 bases, leaving 5 bases not matched to a gene. Germline lookup yields CDR1 SGDLS and CDR2 YYNGEE. CDR3: CASSVGDRLGNEQFF. The CDR3 region has the DNA TGTGCCAGCAGCGTAGGGGACAGGTTGGGCAATGAGCAGTTCTTC. The whole variable domain, remainder taken from reference TRBV9 and TRBJ2-1, is DSGVTQTPKHLITATGQRVTLRCSPRSGDLSVYWYQQSLDQGLQFLIQYYNGEERAKGNILERFSAQQFPDLHSELNLSSLELGDSALYFCASSVGDRLGNEQFFGPGTRLTVL.

The V call is TRBV27, the J call TRBJ2-6; D call uncertain. The CDR3 runs 15 residues. Germline V gene sequence: CDR1 MNHEY, CDR2 SMNVEV (reference sequence). V lost 5 bases and J lost 0, with 8 bases in between. For the CDR3, the DNA is TGTGCCAGCAGTCTCTCTAGCTCTGGGGCCAACGTCCTGACTTTC. Translated: CASSLSSSGANVLTF.

The chain couples TRBV28 to TRBJ2-7, with D unresolved. This CDR3 region has 15 residues. Per the germline V gene, CDR1 is MDHEN and CDR2 is SYDVKM. V gave up 4 bases and J gave up 0 bases, with 13 bases separating them. The DNA for the CDR3 is TGTGCCAGCAGTTCCCCACAGCGCATCTCCTACGAGCAGTACTTC. This sequence encodes CASSSPQRISYEQYF.

This clonotype was counted between two and nine times. The rearrangement joins TRBV7-9 to TRBJ2-3; the D is unclear. Trimming took 1 base from V and 3 from J, leaving 2 bases between them. The CDR3 is 12 amino acids. The V gene's germline CDR1 is SEHNR and CDR2 FQNEAQ (reference sequence). The CDR3 DNA reads as TGTGCCAGCAGCTTAGATACAGATACGCAGTATTTT. This gives the protein CASSLDTDTQYF.

The chain carries TRBV12-3 or TRBV12-4 and TRBJ2-7, with D possibly being TRBD1 (5 bases). Trimming removed 5 bases from V and 2 bases from J, with 10 bases in between. The CDR3 sequence is 13 residues long. CDR3 loop: CASSSVTAYEQYF. The CDR3 DNA follows: TGTGCCAGCAGTAGCGTGACAGCCTACGAGCAGTACTTC.

This chain uses TRBV27 with TRBJ1-2; D perhaps matches TRBD1 (5 bases). Deletions cut 2 bases from V and 5 bases from J, with 18 bases between. Germline lookup yields CDR1 MNHEY and CDR2 SMNVEV (reference sequence). The length of the CDR3 is 16 residues. The CDR3 reads CASSLGSMLGPYGYTF. In DNA, the CDR3 is TGTGCCAGCAGTTTAGGTAGTATGTTGGGACCTTATGGCTACACCTTC.

This clonotype was seen a single time. This may come from a read error, since a much larger clone is one base off. CDR3 loop: CASSLAMGLAAHNEQFF. In DNA, the CDR3 is TGTGCCAGCAGCTTAGCGATGGGACTAGCGGCTCACAATGAGCAGTTCTTC. This rearrangement joins TRBV7-8 to TRBJ2-1; 11 bases are shared with TRBD2. This CDR3 is built from 17 residues. Germline values: CDR1 SGHVS, CDR2 FQNEAQ. The junction had 6 bases not matched to a gene; V was cut back by 0 bases and J by 5 bases.

This clonotype showed up just a few times. V usage is TRBV2 and J usage is TRBJ2-7; D is ambiguous. With 2 bases removed from V and 4 bases from J, the gap between germline ends came to 6 bases. CDR3 length: 12 residues. The germline V gene encodes CDR1 SNHLY and CDR2 FYNNEI. The CDR3 reads CASSETDYEQYF. In DNA, the CDR3 is TGTGCCAGCAGTGAAACAGATTACGAGCAGTACTTC. The complete variable domain, with remaining parts taken from reference TRBV2 and TRBJ2-7, reads EPEVTQTPSHQVTQMGQEVILRCVPISNHLYFYWYRQILGQKVEFLVSFYNNEISEKSEIFDDQFSVERPDGSNFTLKIRSTKLEDSAMYFCASSETDYEQYFGPGTRLTVT.

J is TRBJ1-4 and V is TRBV20-1, with TRBD1 matching 10 bases. The germline CDR1 and CDR2 sequences are DFQATT and SNEGSKA (reference sequence). The CDR3 runs 13 residues. The V segment lost 4 bases and the J segment 8 bases; nucleotides outside the gene matches: 4. CDR3 nucleotide sequence: TGCAGTGCTAAGGGGACAGGGGACGAAAAACTGTTTTTT. Amino acids: CSAKGTGDEKLFF.

The CDR3 nucleotides are TGTGCCAGCAGCTTATTCAACACAGTGAGCTCCTACAATGAGCAGTTCTTC. It is translated as CASSLFNTVSSYNEQFF. The chain couples TRBV7-3 to TRBJ2-1; D not resolved. V lost 2 bases to trimming and J lost 0 bases, with 14 bases between them. The CDR3 spans 17 residues. Germline V CDR1 and CDR2: SGHTA, FQGTGA.